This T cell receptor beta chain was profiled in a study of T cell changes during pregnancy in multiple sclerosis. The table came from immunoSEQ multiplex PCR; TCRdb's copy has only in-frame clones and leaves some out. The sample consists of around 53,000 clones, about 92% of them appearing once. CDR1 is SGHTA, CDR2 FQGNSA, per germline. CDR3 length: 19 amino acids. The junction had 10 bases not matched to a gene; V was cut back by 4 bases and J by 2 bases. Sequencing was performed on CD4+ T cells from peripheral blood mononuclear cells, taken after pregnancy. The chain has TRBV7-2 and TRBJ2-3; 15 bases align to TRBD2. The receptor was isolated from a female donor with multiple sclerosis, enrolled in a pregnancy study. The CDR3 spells CASSWPGLAGGSPTDTQYF. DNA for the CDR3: TGTGCCAGCAGCTGGCCGGGACTAGCGGGGGGCTCCCCCACAGATACGCAGTATTTT. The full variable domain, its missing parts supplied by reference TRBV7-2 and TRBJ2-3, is GAGVSQSPSNKVTEKGKDVELRCDPISGHTALYWYRQSLGQGLEFLIYFQGNSAPDKSGLPSDRFSAERTGGSVSTLTIQRTQQEDSAVYLCASSWPGLAGGSPTDTQYFGPGTRLTVL.